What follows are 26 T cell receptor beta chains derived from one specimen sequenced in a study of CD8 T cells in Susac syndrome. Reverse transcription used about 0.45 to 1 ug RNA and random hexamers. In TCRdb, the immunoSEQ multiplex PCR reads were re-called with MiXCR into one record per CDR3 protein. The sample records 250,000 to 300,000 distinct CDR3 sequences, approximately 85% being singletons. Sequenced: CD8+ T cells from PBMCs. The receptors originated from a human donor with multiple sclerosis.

The CDR3, as DNA: TGCGCCAGCAGCCAAGATTCGGCCGGGCAACTAAGCGGATATGGCTACACCTTC. Encoded protein: CASSQDSAGQLSGYGYTF. The chain joins TRBV4-3 to TRBJ1-2; D remains unclear. The germline V gene has CDR1 LGHNA and CDR2 YSLEER. CDR3 length: 18 amino acids. V shed 0 bases and J shed 5 bases, with 22 bases lying between them.

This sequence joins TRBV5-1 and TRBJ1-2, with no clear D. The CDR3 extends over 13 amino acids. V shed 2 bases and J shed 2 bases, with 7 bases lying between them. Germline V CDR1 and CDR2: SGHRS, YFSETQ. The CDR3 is CASSFMPNYGYTF. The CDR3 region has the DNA TGCGCCAGCAGCTTTATGCCCAACTATGGCTACACCTTC.

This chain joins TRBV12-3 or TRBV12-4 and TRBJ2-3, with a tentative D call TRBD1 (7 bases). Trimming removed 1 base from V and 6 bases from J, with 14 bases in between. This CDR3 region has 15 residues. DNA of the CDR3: TGTGCCAGCAGTTTAGGCCGGAGGGGGCTTGATACGCAGTATTTT. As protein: CASSLGRRGLDTQYF.

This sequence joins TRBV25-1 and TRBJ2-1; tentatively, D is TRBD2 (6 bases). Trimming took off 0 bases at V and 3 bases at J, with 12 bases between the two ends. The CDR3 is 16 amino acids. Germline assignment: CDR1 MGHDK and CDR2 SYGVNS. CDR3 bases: TGTGCCAGCAGTGAATATACCGGGAGAGGCTACAATGAGCAGTTCTTC. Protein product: CASSEYTGRGYNEQFF.

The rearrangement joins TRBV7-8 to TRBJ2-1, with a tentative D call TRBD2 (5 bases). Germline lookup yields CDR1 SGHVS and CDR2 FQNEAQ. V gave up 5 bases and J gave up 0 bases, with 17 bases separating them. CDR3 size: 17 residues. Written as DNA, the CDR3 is TGTGCCAGCAGCCCACGGACTCGAATGGACTCCTACAATGAGCAGTTCTTC. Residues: CASSPRTRMDSYNEQFF.

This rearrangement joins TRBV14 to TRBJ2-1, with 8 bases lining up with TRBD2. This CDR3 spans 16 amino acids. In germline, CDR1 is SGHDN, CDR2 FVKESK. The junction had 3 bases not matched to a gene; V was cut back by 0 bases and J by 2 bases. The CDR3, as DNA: TGTGCCAGCAGCCAAGAGTTTAGCGGGACCTACAATGAGCAGTTCTTC. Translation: CASSQEFSGTYNEQFF.

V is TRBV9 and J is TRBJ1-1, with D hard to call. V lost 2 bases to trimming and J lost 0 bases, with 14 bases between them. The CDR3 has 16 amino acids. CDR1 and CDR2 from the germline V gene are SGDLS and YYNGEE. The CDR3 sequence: CASSVRPKELNTEAFF. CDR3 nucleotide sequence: TGTGCCAGCAGCGTTCGCCCTAAGGAGTTGAACACTGAAGCTTTCTTT.

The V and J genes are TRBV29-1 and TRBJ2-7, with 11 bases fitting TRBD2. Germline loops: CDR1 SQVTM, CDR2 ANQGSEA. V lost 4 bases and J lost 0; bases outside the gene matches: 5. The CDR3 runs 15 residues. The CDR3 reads CSVVPTSGSSYEQYF. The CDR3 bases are TGCAGCGTTGTTCCAACTAGCGGGAGCTCCTACGAGCAGTACTTC.

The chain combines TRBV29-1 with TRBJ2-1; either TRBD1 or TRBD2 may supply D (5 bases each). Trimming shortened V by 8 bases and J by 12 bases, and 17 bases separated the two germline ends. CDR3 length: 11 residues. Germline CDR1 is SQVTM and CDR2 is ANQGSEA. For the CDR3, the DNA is TGCAGCCTTCCCCGAATGGGGACGCAGTTCTTC. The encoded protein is CSLPRMGTQFF.

The CDR3 sequence is CASSRDSDISEQYF. As DNA, the CDR3 is TGTGCCAGCAGCCGGGACAGCGATATTAGCGAGCAGTACTTC. This chain joins TRBV6-5 and TRBJ2-7; 7 bases map to TRBD1. The CDR3 is made up of 14 amino acids. Germline CDR1 is MNHEY and CDR2 is SVGAGI. V lost 6 bases, J lost 6 bases, and 11 bases stayed unmatched.

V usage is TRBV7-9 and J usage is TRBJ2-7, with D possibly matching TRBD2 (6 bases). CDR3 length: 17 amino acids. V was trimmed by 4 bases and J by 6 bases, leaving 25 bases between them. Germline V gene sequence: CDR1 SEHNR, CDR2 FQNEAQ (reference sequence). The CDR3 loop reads CASSSRLDIAFVSEQYF. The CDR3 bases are TGTGCCAGCAGCTCCCGACTAGACATTGCCTTCGTCTCCGAGCAGTACTTC.

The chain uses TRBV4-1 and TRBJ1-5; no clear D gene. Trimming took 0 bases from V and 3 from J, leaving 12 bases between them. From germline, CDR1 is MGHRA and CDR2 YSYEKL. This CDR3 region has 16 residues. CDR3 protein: CASSQEGNGYNQPQHF. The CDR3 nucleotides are TGCGCCAGCAGCCAAGAGGGAAACGGCTACAATCAGCCCCAGCATTTT.

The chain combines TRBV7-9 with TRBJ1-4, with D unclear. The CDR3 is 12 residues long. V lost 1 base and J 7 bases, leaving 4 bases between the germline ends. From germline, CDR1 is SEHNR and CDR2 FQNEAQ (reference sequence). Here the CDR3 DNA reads TGTGCCAGCAGCTTAGGTGCTGAAAAACTGTTTTTT. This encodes CASSLGAEKLFF.

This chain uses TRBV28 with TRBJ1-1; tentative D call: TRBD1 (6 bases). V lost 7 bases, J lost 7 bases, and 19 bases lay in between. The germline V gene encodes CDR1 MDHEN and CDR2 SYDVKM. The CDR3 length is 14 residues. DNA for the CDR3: TGTGCCAGCACCCGTGTTGGGGGGGCGAGTGAAGCTTTCTTT. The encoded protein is CASTRVGGASEAFF.

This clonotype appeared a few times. CDR3 amino acids: CASRGLAGGPGEQYF. CDR3 DNA sequence: TGTGCCAGCAGAGGACTAGCGGGAGGGCCCGGGGAGCAGTACTTC. This chain connects TRBV13 to TRBJ2-7; 15 nucleotides line up with TRBD2. J lost 7 bases, V lost 6 bases, and 7 bases had no gene match. The CDR3 runs to 15 residues. Germline lookup yields CDR1 PRHDT and CDR2 FYEKMQ (reference sequence).

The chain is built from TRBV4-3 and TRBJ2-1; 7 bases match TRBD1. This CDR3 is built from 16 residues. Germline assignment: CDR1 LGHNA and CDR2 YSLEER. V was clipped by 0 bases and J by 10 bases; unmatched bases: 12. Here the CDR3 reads CASSQDRGTAMREQFF. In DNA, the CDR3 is TGCGCCAGCAGCCAAGATAGGGGGACAGCCATGCGAGAGCAGTTCTTC.

CDR3 region: CASSSLLGRGDEQFF. The CDR3 DNA reads as TGTGCCAGCAGCTCGCTGCTCGGGAGAGGCGATGAGCAGTTCTTC. The chain has TRBV28 and TRBJ2-1; a weak D match, TRBD2 (6 bases). The germline V and J ends were trimmed by 6 bases and 8 bases, with 20 bases remaining between them. The CDR3 runs to 15 residues. The germline V gene encodes CDR1 MDHEN and CDR2 SYDVKM.

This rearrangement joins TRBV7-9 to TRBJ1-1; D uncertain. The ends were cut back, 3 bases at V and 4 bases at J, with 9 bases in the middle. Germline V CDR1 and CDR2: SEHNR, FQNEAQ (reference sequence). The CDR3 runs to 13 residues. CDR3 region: CASSFDPGTEAFF. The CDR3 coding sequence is TGTGCCAGCAGCTTTGACCCTGGCACTGAAGCTTTCTTT.

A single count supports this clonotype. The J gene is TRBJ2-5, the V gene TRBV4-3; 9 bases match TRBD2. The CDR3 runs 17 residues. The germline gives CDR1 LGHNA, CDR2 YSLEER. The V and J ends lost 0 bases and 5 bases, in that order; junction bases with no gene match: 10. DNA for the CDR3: TGCGCCAGCAGCCAAGATAGTTGGCGGGAGGGCCCGGAGACCCAGTACTTC. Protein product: CASSQDSWREGPETQYF.

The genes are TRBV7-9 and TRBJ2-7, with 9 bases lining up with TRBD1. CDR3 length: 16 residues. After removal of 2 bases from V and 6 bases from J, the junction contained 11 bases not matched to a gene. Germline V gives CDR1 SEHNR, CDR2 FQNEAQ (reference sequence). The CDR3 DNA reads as TGTGCCAGCAGCTTATTAGGTCGAGACAGGGGGGCCGAGCAGTACTTC. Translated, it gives CASSLLGRDRGAEQYF.

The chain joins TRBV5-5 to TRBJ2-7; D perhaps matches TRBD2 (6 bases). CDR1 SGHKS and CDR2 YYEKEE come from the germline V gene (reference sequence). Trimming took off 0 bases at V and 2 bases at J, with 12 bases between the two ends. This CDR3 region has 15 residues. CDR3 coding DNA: TGTGCCAGCAGCTTGGCGGGGGAGAGCACCTACGAGCAGTACTTC. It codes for CASSLAGESTYEQYF.

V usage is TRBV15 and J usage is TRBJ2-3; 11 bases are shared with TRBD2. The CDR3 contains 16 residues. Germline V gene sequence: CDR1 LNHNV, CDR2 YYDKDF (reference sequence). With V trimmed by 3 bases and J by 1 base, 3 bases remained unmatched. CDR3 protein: CATSRGGLAGTDTQYF. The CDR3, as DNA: TGTGCCACCAGCAGGGGGGGACTAGCGGGCACAGATACGCAGTATTTT.

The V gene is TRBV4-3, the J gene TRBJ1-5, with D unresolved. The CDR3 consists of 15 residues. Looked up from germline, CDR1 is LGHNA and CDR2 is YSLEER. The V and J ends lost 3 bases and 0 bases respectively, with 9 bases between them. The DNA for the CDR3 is TGCGCCAGCAGCCAGGACCAGAGTAGCAATCAGCCCCAGCATTTT. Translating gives CASSQDQSSNQPQHF.

Here the CDR3 reads CASSLSSVLNTEAFF. The CDR3 DNA sequence: TGTGCCAGCAGTTTATCGTCGGTACTGAACACTGAAGCTTTCTTT. The chain is built from TRBV27 and TRBJ1-1; D ambiguous. Germline V gives CDR1 MNHEY, CDR2 SMNVEV (reference sequence). With 0 bases removed from V and 0 bases from J, the gap between germline ends came to 8 bases. This CDR3 contains 15 residues.

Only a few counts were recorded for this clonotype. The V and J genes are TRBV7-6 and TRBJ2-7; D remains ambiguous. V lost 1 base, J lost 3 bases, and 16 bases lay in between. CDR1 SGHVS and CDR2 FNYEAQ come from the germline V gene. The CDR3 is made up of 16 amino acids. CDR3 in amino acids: CASSLDSLHSYYEQYF. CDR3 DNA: TGTGCCAGCAGCTTAGATTCCCTCCACAGTTACTACGAGCAGTACTTC. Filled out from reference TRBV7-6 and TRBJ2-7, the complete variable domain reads GAGVSQSPRYKVTKRGQDVALRCDPISGHVSLYWYRQALGQGPEFLTYFNYEAQQDKSGLPNDRFSAERPEGSISTLTIQRTEQRDSAMYRCASSLDSLHSYYEQYFGPGTRLTVT.

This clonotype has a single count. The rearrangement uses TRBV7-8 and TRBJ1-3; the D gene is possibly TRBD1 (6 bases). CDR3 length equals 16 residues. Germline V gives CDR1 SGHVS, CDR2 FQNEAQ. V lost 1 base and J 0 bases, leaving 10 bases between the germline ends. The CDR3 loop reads CASSLGEGVSGNTIYF. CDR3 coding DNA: TGTGCCAGCAGCTTAGGGGAGGGGGTCTCTGGAAACACCATATATTTT.